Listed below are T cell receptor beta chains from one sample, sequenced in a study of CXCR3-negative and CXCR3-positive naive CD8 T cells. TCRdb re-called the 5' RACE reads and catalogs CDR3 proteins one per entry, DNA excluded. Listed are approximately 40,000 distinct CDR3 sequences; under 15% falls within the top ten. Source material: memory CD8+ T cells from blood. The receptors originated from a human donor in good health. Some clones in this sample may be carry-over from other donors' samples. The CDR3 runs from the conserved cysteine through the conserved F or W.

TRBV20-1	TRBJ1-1	CSARAQYTSTEAFF
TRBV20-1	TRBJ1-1	CSARLMEGTEAFF
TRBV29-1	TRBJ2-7	CSVQGAVDEQYF
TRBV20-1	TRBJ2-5	CSARQMGLAGGPQETQYF
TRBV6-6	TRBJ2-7	CASSYPSSGGPHSYEQYF
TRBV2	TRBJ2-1	CASSRRTGMSEQFF
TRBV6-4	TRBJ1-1	CASSRTENTEAFF
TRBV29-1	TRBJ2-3	CSVDSGAKVNGADTQYF
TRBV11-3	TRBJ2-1	CASSSRLAGGYNEQFF
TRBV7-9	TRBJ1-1	CASSLHGRPEAFF
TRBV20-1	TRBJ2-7	CSARDQGSAYEQYF
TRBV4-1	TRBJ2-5	CASSQVRGARQETQYF
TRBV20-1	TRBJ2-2	CSARHWTASLPGELFF
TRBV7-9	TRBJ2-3	CASSRQVTDTQYF
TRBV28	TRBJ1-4	CASIATGGSAGSLKLFF
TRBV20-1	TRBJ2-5	CSARDPASGNQETQYF
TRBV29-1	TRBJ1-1	CSVEGGLQPEAFF
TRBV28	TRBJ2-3	CASSLVRADTQYF
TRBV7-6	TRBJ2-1	CASSSRQTGVDEQFF
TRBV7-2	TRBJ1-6	CASSAKGPNYSPLHF
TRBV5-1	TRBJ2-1	CASSLALGDNEQFF
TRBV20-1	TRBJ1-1	CSARDRPTGVRAFF
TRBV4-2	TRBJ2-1	CASSQEGGAYNEQFF
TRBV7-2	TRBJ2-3	CASSFGRETDTQYF
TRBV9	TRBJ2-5	CASSGSGRTHQETQYF
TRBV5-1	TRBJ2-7	CASSRVLAGLVYEQYF
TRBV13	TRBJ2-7	CASSLGGLGSYEQYF
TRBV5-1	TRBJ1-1	CASSLEGVGEAFF
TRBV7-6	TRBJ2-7	CASSPETDYYEQYF
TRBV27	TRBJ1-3	CASSPAGQQKGNTIYF
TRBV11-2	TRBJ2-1	CASSLGRVALSYNEQFF
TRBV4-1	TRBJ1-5	CASSQGTAYSNQPQHF
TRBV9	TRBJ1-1	CASSVGGGVGEAFF
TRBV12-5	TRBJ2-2	CASGLPNTGELFF
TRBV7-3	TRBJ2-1	CASSLFHSLYNEQFF
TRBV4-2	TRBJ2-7	CASSQDELAGVREQYF
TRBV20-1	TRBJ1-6	CSAQKGTTGAHNSPLHF
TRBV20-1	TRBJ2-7	CSASSGSSYEQYF
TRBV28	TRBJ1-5	CASTSEGPSGAQHF
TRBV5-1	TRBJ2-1	CASRDGWQTNHNNEQFF
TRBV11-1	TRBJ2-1	CASSSGPYDNEQFF
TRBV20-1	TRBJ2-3	CSARDLLAVSTDTQYF
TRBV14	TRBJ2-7	CASSQDLGQGYEQYF
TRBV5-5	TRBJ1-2	CASSLFWGNGYGYTF
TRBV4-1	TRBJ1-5	CASSQEWTQPQHF